This T cell receptor beta chain is from a study of cytomegalovirus exposure and HLA in healthy donors. Points from the study as a whole: The dataset shows that most TCR sequences were rare, while some public TCRs occurred in many donors. It was reported that the classifier diagnosed cytomegalovirus status with high specificity and sensitivity in both the original and validation cohorts.

CDR1 is SNHLY and CDR2 is FYNNEI in the germline V gene. The CDR3 spans 14 residues. V shed 7 bases and J 8 bases; nucleotides not matched to a gene: 11. About this clone itself: What it binds is unknown.

TCRdb's table, derived via immunoSEQ multiplex PCR, lists solely in-frame clones and lacks some. The data hold some 98,000 clones, with more than 75% observed a single time. This TCR came from a man younger than 30 in good health and CMV-seropositive. The rearrangement joins TRBV2 to TRBJ1-5, with 7 bases fitting TRBD1. Sequenced material: PBMCs. CDR3 bases: TGTGCCAGCACGGCAACCAGGGGGACGGAGCCCCAGCATTTT. Amino acid sequence: CASTATRGTEPQHF.